Below, 16 T cell receptor beta chains from the same sample are listed, as sequenced in a study of regulatory T cells in long-lasting Graves disease. The time point was: persistent/refractory GD, antithyroid drugs over 5 years with positive TRAb. RNA extracted from PBMCs served as the sequencing template. Sequencing libraries for TCR beta were prepared with iRepertoire HTBI primers and Arm-PCR of CDR3 regions. MiXCR, applied by TCRdb to the multiplex PCR reads, yields one record per CDR3 protein. The repertoire holds fewer than 600,000 distinct CDR3 sequences, with roughly 23% as singletons. The specimen comprised peripheral blood mononuclear cells (PBMCs), sampled when the disease was refractory, from a patient treated with antithyroid drugs. These TCRs come from a female donor with Graves disease.

V usage is TRBV9 and J usage is TRBJ1-5, with D possibly being TRBD1 (5 bases). The CDR3 contains 13 residues. Trimming removed 2 bases at V and 6 bases at J, with 9 bases between. CDR1 and CDR2 (germline): SGDLS, YYNGEE. The CDR3 reads CASSVGGTQPQHF. CDR3 coding DNA: TGTGCCAGCAGCGTGGGGGGAACTCAGCCCCAGCATTTT.

This clonotype was seen a few times. The chain links TRBV28 to TRBJ1-1; 8 bases are shared with TRBD1. The J segment lost 11 bases and the V segment lost 2 bases, leaving 10 bases of the junction unmatched. This CDR3 is built from 14 residues. Germline V CDR1 and CDR2: MDHEN, SYDVKM. CDR3 amino acids: CASSLQGALSGAFF. In DNA form, the CDR3 reads TGTGCCAGCAGTTTACAGGGGGCGCTTTCTGGGGCTTTCTTT.

J is TRBJ2-1 and V is TRBV2, with unresolved D. Germline V CDR1 and CDR2: SNHLY, FYNNEI. The V and J ends lost 1 base and 7 bases respectively, with 2 bases between them. The length of the CDR3 is 11 residues. CDR3 protein: CASSEGNEQFF. The CDR3 DNA reads TGTGCCAGCAGTGAAGGGAATGAGCAGTTCTTC.

The chain couples TRBV5-1 to TRBJ1-1; D uncertain. This CDR3 region has 13 residues. The V and J ends lost 5 bases and 1 base respectively, with 9 bases between them. Germline lookup yields CDR1 SGHRS and CDR2 YFSETQ. CDR3 nucleotides: TGCGCCAGCAGTATATCACAGAACACTGAAGCTTTCTTT. Amino acids: CASSISQNTEAFF.

This clonotype appeared a few times. CDR3 loop: CASSIGGESNQPQHF. CDR3 in DNA: TGTGCCAGTAGTATAGGGGGGGAGAGCAATCAGCCCCAGCATTTT. The chain has TRBV19 and TRBJ1-5; weak D call: TRBD1 (5 bases). This CDR3 has 15 amino acids. V gave up 1 base and J gave up 1 base, with 8 bases separating them. In germline, CDR1 is LNHDA, CDR2 SQIVND (reference sequence).

The sample holds many counts of this clonotype. The rearrangement uses TRBV7-2 and TRBJ1-1; 10 positions match TRBD1. V lost 6 bases, J lost 3 bases, and 4 bases stayed unmatched. The CDR3 has 14 amino acids. Per germline, CDR1 SGHTA and CDR2 FQGNSA. The CDR3 sequence is CASRTGTGDTEAFF. The CDR3 coding sequence is TGTGCCAGCAGAACCGGGACAGGGGACACTGAAGCTTTCTTT.

The chain joins TRBV28 to TRBJ1-2, with 10 bases aligning to TRBD1. V lost 6 bases, J lost 7 bases, and 8 bases stayed unmatched. There are 14 residues in the CDR3. Germline CDR1 is MDHEN and CDR2 is SYDVKM. The CDR3 DNA reads as TGTGCCAGCAGCACCGGGACAGGGGTTGGTGGCTACACCTTC. The encoded protein is CASSTGTGVGGYTF.

The count of this clonotype is one. V is TRBV5-1 and J is TRBJ2-1; 9 nucleotides agree with TRBD1. In germline, CDR1 is SGHRS, CDR2 YFSETQ. The ends lost 7 bases at V and 5 bases at J; junction bases unmatched: 7. The CDR3 has 14 residues. Here the CDR3 reads CASVPGQGNNEQFF. The CDR3 DNA follows: TGCGCCAGCGTACCGGGACAGGGTAACAATGAGCAGTTCTTC.

This rearrangement joins TRBV6-1 to TRBJ2-3; D unresolved. This CDR3 has 14 residues. Germline V gene data show CDR1 as MNHNS and CDR2 as SASEGT. The V gene lost 5 bases and the J gene lost 10 bases, with 19 bases spanning the gap. The CDR3 protein is CASSPRREARAQYF. The DNA of the CDR3 is TGTGCCAGCAGTCCCCGGAGAGAGGCTAGGGCGCAGTATTTT.

The chain employs TRBV9 and TRBJ1-1, with a tentative D call TRBD1 (5 bases). Germline CDR1 is SGDLS and CDR2 is YYNGEE. Trimming pared 0 bases from V and 7 bases from J, leaving 13 bases between. The CDR3 totals 14 residues. The CDR3 protein is CASSVGPGAVEAFF. CDR3 DNA: TGTGCCAGCAGCGTAGGGCCCGGGGCGGTTGAAGCTTTCTTT. The variable domain in full, completed from reference TRBV9 and TRBJ1-1, reads DSGVTQTPKHLITATGQRVTLRCSPRSGDLSVYWYQQSLDQGLQFLIQYYNGEERAKGNILERFSAQQFPDLHSELNLSSLELGDSALYFCASSVGPGAVEAFFGQGTRLTVV.

This clonotype was seen a handful of times. This rearrangement joins TRBV29-1 to TRBJ1-3; a possible D gene is TRBD1 (6 bases). The V gene's germline CDR1 is SQVTM and CDR2 ANQGSEA. The germline V and J ends were trimmed by 3 bases and 3 bases, with 9 bases remaining between them. The CDR3 contains 13 residues. DNA of the CDR3: TGCAGCGTTGAGGACAGTCTTGGAAACACCATATATTTT. Translating it yields CSVEDSLGNTIYF.

This clonotype was observed at least ten times. The rearrangement uses TRBV6-5 and TRBJ2-7; 8 bases match TRBD1. The ends lost 0 bases at V and 4 bases at J; junction bases unmatched: 5. Germline assignment: CDR1 MNHEY and CDR2 SVGAGI. The CDR3 totals 15 residues. CDR3 coding DNA: TGTGCCAGCAGTTACTCGGCAGGGGGCAGTTACGAGCAGTACTTC. This sequence encodes CASSYSAGGSYEQYF.

A few counts support this clonotype. This chain connects TRBV11-2 to TRBJ1-6; no reliable D call. Trimming took 0 bases from V and 8 from J, leaving 5 bases between them. The CDR3 spans 13 residues. Looked up from germline, CDR1 is SGHAT and CDR2 is FQNNGV. The CDR3 is CASSLDLDSPLHF. CDR3 DNA sequence: TGTGCCAGCAGCTTAGATCTGGATTCACCCCTCCACTTT. The variable domain in full, with the rest retrieved from reference TRBV11-2 and TRBJ1-6, is EAGVAQSPRYKIIEKRQSVAFWCNPISGHATLYWYQQILGQGPKLLIQFQNNGVVDDSQLPKDRFSAERLKGVDSTLKIQPAKLEDSAVYLCASSLDLDSPLHFGNGTRLTVT.

This clonotype was found once. The J gene is TRBJ1-3, the V gene TRBV7-3; 10 bases match TRBD1. The junction had 25 bases not matched to a gene; V was cut back by 4 bases and J by 4 bases. Germline-derived CDR1 and CDR2 are SGHTA and FQGTGA. The CDR3 contains 22 residues. The CDR3 sequence: CASSCQGTKDRDRGSGGNTIYF. The DNA for the CDR3 is TGTGCCAGCAGCTGTCAGGGGACTAAGGACCGGGACAGGGGATCAGGAGGAAACACCATATATTTT.

Ten or more counts support this clonotype. The chain carries TRBV11-2 and TRBJ1-2, with D unclear. Germline CDR1 is SGHAT and CDR2 is FQNNGV. V lost 5 bases to trimming and J lost 4 bases, with 17 bases between them. This CDR3 has 15 amino acids. This CDR3 is CASSASLGSSYGYTF. CDR3 sequence (DNA): TGTGCCAGCAGCGCCAGTCTGGGCTCTAGCTATGGCTACACCTTC.

This clonotype showed up many times. The chain has TRBV18 and TRBJ2-5; D is undetermined. The length of the CDR3 is 13 residues. Germline lookup yields CDR1 KGHSH and CDR2 LQKENI. Between the trimmed V and J ends, which lost 4 bases and 5 bases, there was a span of 11 bases. CDR3 region: CASSLPGRETQYF. The CDR3 DNA sequence: TGTGCCAGCTCACTACCAGGAAGGGAGACCCAGTACTTC.